This is a list of T cell receptor beta chains from one sample in a study of CD8+ T cells in alopecia areata. The protocol was immunoSEQ multiplex PCR, while the TCRdb copy is restricted to in-frame clones and leaves out a portion. Of some 120,000 clones listed, over 50% are singletons. Specimen: CD4+ T cells sorted from blood, collected at week 0. Receptors were obtained from a human donor with alopecia areata. Both conserved end residues are part of each CDR3. Fields, in order: D gene, V gene, J gene, clone size, CDR3 protein, CDR3 DNA. D genes are given only for firm matches. The size field is filled for only some rows; it gives once, few, many or a size class.

d_call: NA; v_call: TRBV5-1; j_call: TRBJ1-1; clone_size: NA; cdr3_aa: CASIDSGANTEAFF; cdr3_nt: TGCGCCAGCATCGACTCTGGGGCGAACACTGAAGCTTTCTTT
d_call: NA; v_call: TRBV10-3; j_call: TRBJ1-5; clone_size: NA; cdr3_aa: CASRREPGDQPQHF; cdr3_nt: TGTGCCAGTCGGAGGGAGCCAGGGGATCAGCCCCAGCATTTT
d_call: NA; v_call: TRBV7-2; j_call: TRBJ2-5; clone_size: NA; cdr3_aa: CASSQTPGDETQYF; cdr3_nt: TGTGCCAGCAGCCAAACCCCGGGGGATGAGACCCAGTACTTC
d_call: NA; v_call: TRBV29-1; j_call: TRBJ2-7; clone_size: few; cdr3_aa: CSVAPGHIYEQYF; cdr3_nt: TGCAGCGTTGCTCCGGGACACATCTACGAGCAGTACTTC
d_call: NA; v_call: TRBV30; j_call: TRBJ2-7; clone_size: NA; cdr3_aa: CAWTGRYEQYF; cdr3_nt: TGTGCCTGGACAGGGCGATACGAGCAGTACTTC
d_call: TRBD2; v_call: TRBV5-1; j_call: TRBJ2-3; clone_size: NA; cdr3_aa: CASSSSSGSLTDTQYF; cdr3_nt: TGCGCCAGCAGCTCCTCGAGCGGGAGTCTCACAGATACGCAGTATTTT
d_call: NA; v_call: TRBV7-2; j_call: TRBJ1-5; clone_size: NA; cdr3_aa: CASSLAGQGLGNQPQHF; cdr3_nt: TGTGCCAGCAGCTTAGCGGGTCAGGGGTTGGGCAATCAGCCCCAGCATTTT
d_call: TRBD1; v_call: TRBV7-2; j_call: TRBJ1-2; clone_size: few; cdr3_aa: CASSPGTGRYGYTF; cdr3_nt: TGTGCCAGCAGCCCCGGGACAGGTCGCTATGGCTACACCTTC
d_call: TRBD1; v_call: TRBV7-2; j_call: TRBJ2-7; clone_size: NA; cdr3_aa: CASSTGQVGTDEQYF; cdr3_nt: TGTGCCAGCAGCACAGGACAGGTTGGGACCGACGAGCAGTACTTC
d_call: TRBD1; v_call: TRBV25-1; j_call: TRBJ2-7; clone_size: NA; cdr3_aa: CAYTTDRGHEQYF; cdr3_nt: TGTGCCTATACCACGGACAGGGGGCACGAGCAGTACTTC
d_call: NA; v_call: TRBV6-5; j_call: TRBJ1-5; clone_size: NA; cdr3_aa: CASSRTNSNQPQHF; cdr3_nt: TGTGCCAGCAGTCGAACTAATAGCAATCAGCCCCAGCATTTT
d_call: NA; v_call: TRBV18; j_call: TRBJ2-5; clone_size: NA; cdr3_aa: CASSPRTEQETQYF; cdr3_nt: TGTGCCAGCTCACCCAGGACAGAACAAGAGACCCAGTACTTC
d_call: TRBD2; v_call: TRBV19; j_call: TRBJ2-3; clone_size: NA; cdr3_aa: CASSPLAGAADTQYF; cdr3_nt: TGTGCCAGTAGTCCACTAGCGGGAGCCGCAGATACGCAGTATTTT
d_call: TRBD1; v_call: TRBV7-2; j_call: TRBJ1-2; clone_size: NA; cdr3_aa: CASSLQAGGESGYTF; cdr3_nt: TGTGCCAGCAGCTTACAAGCAGGGGGAGAAAGTGGCTACACCTTC
d_call: NA; v_call: TRBV18; j_call: TRBJ1-1; clone_size: NA; cdr3_aa: CASSSSPTGGAFF; cdr3_nt: TGTGCCAGCTCCTCCAGTCCAACCGGCGGGGCTTTCTTT
d_call: TRBD1; v_call: TRBV6-6; j_call: TRBJ2-1; clone_size: few; cdr3_aa: CASSYMQGVDEQFF; cdr3_nt: TGTGCCAGCAGTTATATGCAGGGGGTCGATGAGCAGTTCTTC
d_call: TRBD1; v_call: TRBV6-5; j_call: TRBJ2-5; clone_size: few; cdr3_aa: CASSLYRGETQYF; cdr3_nt: TGTGCCAGCAGTTTATACAGGGGAGAGACCCAGTACTTC
d_call: TRBD1; v_call: TRBV4-3; j_call: TRBJ2-3; clone_size: few; cdr3_aa: CASSQNRGGTDTQYF; cdr3_nt: TGCGCCAGCAGCCAAAACAGGGGAGGCACAGATACGCAGTATTTT
d_call: TRBD2; v_call: TRBV7-2; j_call: TRBJ2-2; clone_size: NA; cdr3_aa: CASSLAVGLAAAGELFF; cdr3_nt: TGTGCCAGCAGCTTAGCAGTCGGACTAGCGGCCGCCGGGGAGCTGTTTTTT
d_call: TRBD1; v_call: TRBV5-1; j_call: TRBJ2-5; clone_size: NA; cdr3_aa: CASSSLQGSGETQYF; cdr3_nt: TGCGCCAGCAGCTCACTACAGGGGTCGGGCGAGACCCAGTACTTC
d_call: TRBD1; v_call: TRBV10-3; j_call: TRBJ2-5; clone_size: NA; cdr3_aa: CAISEPGQAQETQYF; cdr3_nt: TGTGCCATCAGTGAGCCGGGACAGGCCCAAGAGACCCAGTACTTC
d_call: TRBD1; v_call: TRBV25-1; j_call: TRBJ2-7; clone_size: NA; cdr3_aa: CASSEPRTGDYEQYF; cdr3_nt: TGTGCCAGCAGTGAACCCCGGACAGGAGACTACGAGCAGTACTTC
d_call: NA; v_call: TRBV30; j_call: TRBJ1-2; clone_size: NA; cdr3_aa: CAWGQSYGYTF; cdr3_nt: TGTGCCTGGGGACAGTCCTATGGCTACACCTTC
d_call: TRBD1; v_call: TRBV15; j_call: TRBJ1-4; clone_size: NA; cdr3_aa: CATSPGFDRGEKLFF; cdr3_nt: TGTGCCACCAGCCCCGGATTCGACAGGGGTGAAAAACTGTTTTTT
d_call: NA; v_call: TRBV7-9; j_call: TRBJ1-3; clone_size: NA; cdr3_aa: CASSRRVTAPFSGNTIYF; cdr3_nt: TGTGCCAGCAGCCGTCGTGTGACAGCTCCATTCAGCGGAAACACCATATATTTT
d_call: NA; v_call: TRBV29-1; j_call: TRBJ2-3; clone_size: NA; cdr3_aa: CSVRGTRSTDTQYF; cdr3_nt: TGCAGCGTTCGCGGGACCCGTAGCACAGATACGCAGTATTTT
d_call: TRBD1; v_call: TRBV23-1; j_call: TRBJ1-1; clone_size: once; cdr3_aa: CAPRFGTENTEAFF; cdr3_nt: TGCGCCCCAAGGTTCGGGACAGAGAACACTGAAGCTTTCTTT
d_call: NA; v_call: TRBV5-6; j_call: TRBJ1-5; clone_size: once; cdr3_aa: CASSRTANQPQHF; cdr3_nt: TGTGCCAGCAGCAGGACAGCTAATCAGCCCCAGCATTTT
d_call: TRBD1; v_call: TRBV29-1; j_call: TRBJ2-1; clone_size: NA; cdr3_aa: CSVVWTGFRSEQFF; cdr3_nt: TGCAGCGTTGTTTGGACAGGGTTTCGTAGTGAGCAGTTCTTC
d_call: NA; v_call: TRBV4-3; j_call: TRBJ1-1; clone_size: NA; cdr3_aa: CASSQGLMNTEAFF; cdr3_nt: TGCGCCAGCAGCCAGGGACTCATGAACACTGAAGCTTTCTTT
d_call: NA; v_call: TRBV9; j_call: TRBJ2-3; clone_size: NA; cdr3_aa: CASSVTDHPFTQYF; cdr3_nt: TGTGCCAGCAGCGTGACTGACCACCCCTTTACGCAGTATTTT
d_call: NA; v_call: TRBV18; j_call: TRBJ1-1; clone_size: NA; cdr3_aa: CASSPGPGTEAFF; cdr3_nt: TGTGCCAGCTCACCAGGTCCAGGGACTGAAGCTTTCTTT
d_call: NA; v_call: TRBV6-5; j_call: TRBJ2-7; clone_size: NA; cdr3_aa: CASSYSQGSYEQYF; cdr3_nt: TGTGCCAGCAGTTACTCGCAGGGCTCCTACGAGCAGTACTTC
d_call: TRBD1; v_call: TRBV2; j_call: TRBJ2-5; clone_size: NA; cdr3_aa: CASRLGDSRETQYF; cdr3_nt: TGTGCCAGCAGATTGGGGGACAGCAGGGAGACCCAGTACTTC
d_call: NA; v_call: TRBV6-1; j_call: TRBJ1-2; clone_size: NA; cdr3_aa: CASSERGLGYGYTF; cdr3_nt: TGTGCCAGCAGTGAACGAGGGTTGGGCTATGGCTACACCTTC
d_call: TRBD2; v_call: TRBV4-3; j_call: TRBJ2-5; clone_size: NA; cdr3_aa: CASSQGTSGSSWETQYF; cdr3_nt: TGCGCCAGCAGCCAAGGGACTAGCGGGAGTTCTTGGGAGACCCAGTACTTC
d_call: NA; v_call: TRBV5-6; j_call: TRBJ2-5; clone_size: NA; cdr3_aa: CASSLWGRETQYF; cdr3_nt: TGTGCCAGCAGCTTGTGGGGTCGGGAGACCCAGTACTTC